What follows describes a single T cell receptor beta chain. What it binds is unknown. The timepoints at which blood was sampled were baseline, cycle 4 day 1, and cycle 7 day 1. Using immunoSEQ multiplex PCR, the repertoire was profiled, and TCRdb retains in-frame clones only, with some absent. The data contain some 91,000 clones, about 90% of them singletons. The germline V gene encodes CDR1 SGHRS and CDR2 YFSETQ. This CDR3 contains 15 residues. V was clipped by 0 bases and J by 2 bases, with 10 bases between them. This sample is part of a study of OX40 agonist ivuxolimab in advanced cancers. As for the study in general: Every 2 weeks, patients got intravenous ivuxolimab at one of six dose levels (0.01-10 mg/kg). Study-wide points: CD4+ and CD8+ blood T cells expanded clonally by week 6 at 0.1 to 3.0 mg/kg.

The source is an adult with an advanced solid tumor such as melanoma, head and neck, liver or kidney cancer. This material consisted of CD4+ or CD8+ T cells sorted from blood, taken in a trial of the OX40 agonist ivuxolimab. The chain joins TRBV5-1 to TRBJ2-3, with D tentatively TRBD1 (6 bases). The CDR3 DNA is TGCGCCAGCAGCTTGGCGGGACACCTCACAGATACGCAGTATTTT. The encoded protein is CASSLAGHLTDTQYF.